One sample yielded the 24 T cell receptor beta chains listed below, sequenced in a study of T cell responses to AZD1222 COVID-19 vaccine. Clones were read by immunoSEQ multiplex PCR, and TCRdb kept only the in-frame ones, dropping some. The sample includes roughly 110,000 clones, roughly 87% of them seen just once. The material was peripheral blood, obtained 28 days after the second AZD1222 dose. Source of these receptors: an adult who received the AZD1222 COVID-19 vaccine.

A few counts support this clone. The chain has TRBV9 and TRBJ1-3; a possible D gene is TRBD1 (5 bases). The CDR3 has 12 amino acids. Germline-derived CDR1 and CDR2 are SGDLS and YYNGEE. Between the trimmed V and J ends, which lost 7 bases and 3 bases, there was a span of 8 bases. The CDR3 sequence: CASGTGGNTIYF. The CDR3 region has the DNA TGTGCCAGCGGCACAGGTGGAAACACCATATATTTT.

The CDR3 nucleotides read TGTGCCAGCAGCTTGGGCGAGGCCCGCTACGAGCAGTACTTC. Protein: CASSLGEARYEQYF. The rearrangement links TRBV5-4 to TRBJ2-7, with no clear D. Germline CDR1 and CDR2: SGHNT and YYREEE (reference sequence). The V gene lost 0 bases and the J gene lost 3 bases, with 10 bases spanning the gap. The CDR3 covers 14 residues.

The chain employs TRBV18 and TRBJ1-5, with D perhaps matching TRBD1 (5 bases). V dropped 2 bases and J dropped 1 base, with 6 bases sitting between them. The CDR3 has 14 residues. Germline lookup yields CDR1 KGHSH and CDR2 LQKENI. The CDR3 loop is CASSPGTSNQPQHF. The CDR3 region has the DNA TGTGCCAGCTCACCAGGGACCAGCAATCAGCCCCAGCATTTT. Combining the CDR3 with reference TRBV18 and TRBJ1-5 gives the whole variable domain NAGVMQNPRHLVRRRGQEARLRCSPMKGHSHVYWYRQLPEEGLKFMVYLQKENIIDESGMPKERFSAEFPKEGPSILRIQQVVRGDSAAYFCASSPGTSNQPQHFGDGTRLSIL.

The rearrangement links TRBV2 to TRBJ1-1, with D possibly matching TRBD1 (5 bases). V was shortened by 11 bases and J by 1 base, with 11 bases between the two germline ends. The CDR3 is 12 residues long. Germline values: CDR1 SNHLY, CDR2 FYNNEI. The CDR3 nucleotides read TGTGCCCAAGAGGGGTCGAACACTGAAGCTTTCTTT. Its protein is CAQEGSNTEAFF. The full variable domain, its missing parts supplied by reference TRBV2 and TRBJ1-1, is EPEVTQTPSHQVTQMGQEVILRCVPISNHLYFYWYRQILGQKVEFLVSFYNNEISEKSEIFDDQFSVERPDGSNFTLKIRSTKLEDSAMYFCAQEGSNTEAFFGQGTRLTVV.

J is TRBJ2-2 and V is TRBV28; 10 positions match TRBD2. The CDR3 contains 16 residues. With V trimmed by 6 bases and J by 2 bases, 6 bases remained unmatched. Per germline, CDR1 MDHEN and CDR2 SYDVKM. CDR3 coding DNA: TGTGCCAGCAGCCAAGCGGGGGGGGCTAACACCGGGGAGCTGTTTTTT. This encodes CASSQAGGANTGELFF.

This rearrangement joins TRBV7-2 to TRBJ2-3; TRBD2 aligns across 7 bases. The trim removed 5 bases at V and 0 bases at J, leaving 11 bases unmatched. CDR3 length: 17 residues. Germline V gives CDR1 SGHTA, CDR2 FQGNSA. In nucleotides, the CDR3 is TGTGCCAGCAGCGCTCATGGAACGGGGGGTAGCACAGATACGCAGTATTTT. Its protein product is CASSAHGTGGSTDTQYF.

This chain connects TRBV3-1 (or the pseudogene TRBV3-2) to TRBJ1-1; D remains unclear. Germline V CDR1 and CDR2: LGHDT, YNNKEL (reference sequence). V shed 0 bases and J shed 6 bases, with 11 bases lying between them. The CDR3 consists of 14 residues. CDR3 region: CASSQDLHSPEAFF. The DNA of the CDR3 is TGTGCCAGCAGCCAAGATCTACACAGCCCTGAAGCTTTCTTT.

This chain uses TRBV19 with TRBJ2-7; 12 nucleotides agree with TRBD1. Germline CDR1 is LNHDA and CDR2 is SQIVND (reference sequence). V lost 1 base to trimming and J lost 6 bases; unmatched junction nucleotides: 7. This CDR3 is 16 amino acids long. CDR3 sequence reads: CASSIGLGQGAVEQYF. In DNA, the CDR3 is TGTGCCAGTAGTATAGGTTTGGGACAGGGGGCGGTCGAGCAGTACTTC.

Concerning this clone itself: This same CDR3 is encoded by further DNA sequences in the sample. This chain uses TRBV18 with TRBJ2-7, with D perhaps given as TRBD1 or TRBD2 (5 bases each). CDR1 and CDR2 (germline): KGHSH, LQKENI. Trimming took 3 bases from V and 3 from J, leaving 12 bases between them. The CDR3 contains 14 residues. The CDR3 DNA sequence: TGTGCCAGCTCACCGGGGGACGGCCACTACGAGCAGTACTTC. Residues: CASSPGDGHYEQYF.

This chain joins TRBV3-1 (or the pseudogene TRBV3-2) and TRBJ1-2; 11 bases map to TRBD1. The CDR3 covers 15 residues. Unmatched junction bases numbered 8, after V lost 3 bases and J lost 8 bases. Per germline, CDR1 LGHDT and CDR2 YNNKEL (reference sequence). In DNA form, the CDR3 reads TGTGCCAGCAGCCAGGGGGGGACAGGGGGAAAGGGCTACACCTTC. Translated, it gives CASSQGGTGGKGYTF.

The chain links TRBV6-1 to TRBJ1-6, with TRBD1 matching 11 bases. Germline V gene data show CDR1 as MNHNS and CDR2 as SASEGT. The V and J ends lost 0 bases and 1 base, in that order; junction bases with no gene match: 11. The CDR3 is 21 amino acids. The DNA of the CDR3 is TGTGCCAGCAGTGAAGCCCCCGGGACAGGGGGTCGTTGGTCCTATAATTCACCCCTCCACTTT. Amino acid sequence: CASSEAPGTGGRWSYNSPLHF.

V and J are TRBV2 and TRBJ2-3, with D possibly matching TRBD1 (5 bases). Germline CDR1 SNHLY, CDR2 FYNNEI. The CDR3 totals 14 residues. V lost 2 bases and J lost 2, with 8 bases in between. DNA for the CDR3: TGTGCCAGCAGTGAACCAGGGTTCACAGATACGCAGTATTTT. This encodes CASSEPGFTDTQYF.

The rearrangement joins TRBV7-6 to TRBJ1-6; 7 bases fit TRBD1. This CDR3 spans 17 amino acids. With V trimmed by 1 base and J by 2 bases, 5 bases remained unmatched. The germline V gene has CDR1 SGHVS and CDR2 FNYEAQ. CDR3 in DNA: TGTGCCAGCAGCTTAGGAGTCAGGGGGGCCTATAATTCACCCCTCCACTTT. It translates to CASSLGVRGAYNSPLHF.

The chain uses TRBV3-1 (or the pseudogene TRBV3-2) and TRBJ2-2; D is uncertain. The CDR3 consists of 16 residues. V was clipped by 0 bases and J by 0 bases, with 8 bases between them. CDR1 LGHDT and CDR2 YNNKEL come from the germline V gene (reference sequence). For the CDR3, the DNA is TGTGCCAGCAGCCAAGAGTTACTTTCGAACACCGGGGAGCTGTTTTTT. It encodes CASSQELLSNTGELFF.

The chain carries TRBV15 and TRBJ1-3; perhaps TRBD1 as D (6 bases). The CDR3 runs 17 residues. The germline V gene encodes CDR1 LNHNV and CDR2 YYDKDF (reference sequence). The V end was cut by 1 base, the J end by 2 bases, with 15 bases between. The CDR3 DNA reads as TGTGCCACCAGCAGAGTCCCAAGGTGGGGGCCTGGAAACACCATATATTTT. Amino acids: CATSRVPRWGPGNTIYF. The full variable domain, completed using reference TRBV15 and TRBJ1-3, is DAMVIQNPRYQVTQFGKPVTLSCSQTLNHNVMYWYQQKSSQAPKLLFHYYDKDFNNEADTPDNFQSRRPNTSFCFLDIRSPGLGDTAMYLCATSRVPRWGPGNTIYFGEGSWLTVV.

The J gene is TRBJ1-1, the V gene TRBV16; tentative D call: TRBD1 (5 bases). V was pared by 3 bases and J by 4 bases, with 9 bases between. The germline V gene has CDR1 KGHSY and CDR2 FQNENV. The CDR3 loop spans 13 amino acids. CDR3 nucleotides: TGTGCCAGCAGCCACGGGGGGGTCACTGAAGCTTTCTTT. Translation: CASSHGGVTEAFF. Together with reference TRBV16 and TRBJ1-1, the CDR3 gives the full variable domain: GEEVAQTPKHLVRGEGQKAKLYCAPIKGHSYVFWYQQVLKNEFKFLISFQNENVFDETGMPKERFSAKCLPNSPCSLEIQATKLEDSAVYFCASSHGGVTEAFFGQGTRLTVV.

The chain couples TRBV19 to TRBJ2-6; no definite D call. The CDR3 consists of 14 residues. The V end lost 9 bases, the J end lost 2 bases, and 11 bases lay between the germline ends. Looked up from germline, CDR1 is LNHDA and CDR2 is SQIVND (reference sequence). The CDR3 region has the DNA TGTGCCAGCAAACATACTGCTGGGGCCAACGTCCTGACTTTC. Translating it yields CASKHTAGANVLTF.

J is TRBJ2-3 and V is TRBV29-1, with 7 bases matching TRBD2. The CDR3 length is 14 residues. CDR1 is SQVTM, CDR2 ANQGSEA, per germline. Trimming removed 6 bases from V and 6 bases from J; junction bases left unmatched: 12. The DNA for the CDR3 is TGCAGCGTCCCCGGGACTATGGCCTTGGATACGCAGTATTTT. It yields the protein CSVPGTMALDTQYF.

The chain links TRBV5-1 to TRBJ1-2; D remains ambiguous. Trimming removed 4 bases at V and 0 bases at J, with 7 bases between. CDR3 length: 13 residues. CDR1 and CDR2 (germline): SGHRS, YFSETQ. This CDR3 reads CASSTGTNYGYTF. The CDR3 DNA is TGCGCCAGCAGCACTGGGACTAACTATGGCTACACCTTC.

The chain uses TRBV11-2 and TRBJ2-7, with a tentative D call TRBD1 (6 bases). This CDR3 comprises 15 residues. Per germline, CDR1 SGHAT and CDR2 FQNNGV. Between the trimmed V and J ends, which lost 0 bases and 6 bases, there was a span of 15 bases. CDR3 protein: CASSLEPGDRSEQYF. CDR3 in DNA: TGTGCCAGCAGCTTAGAGCCCGGAGACAGGTCCGAGCAGTACTTC.

The gene calls are TRBV6-1 and TRBJ2-7; D is unresolved. CDR1 MNHNS and CDR2 SASEGT come from the germline V gene. The V and J ends lost 3 bases and 4 bases respectively, with 4 bases between them. The CDR3 spans 11 residues. For the CDR3, the DNA is TGTGCCAGCAGTGACCTATACGAGCAGTACTTC. Translated, it gives CASSDLYEQYF.

The CDR3 coding sequence is TGTGCCAGCAGTACTAGCGGGGGGCCCACAGATACGCAGTATTTT. Encoded protein: CASSTSGGPTDTQYF. The genes are TRBV7-3 and TRBJ2-3, with 12 bases fitting TRBD2. The CDR3 covers 15 residues. J was trimmed by 2 bases and V by 6 bases; bases with no gene match: 3. CDR1 and CDR2 (germline): SGHTA, FQGTGA.

This chain links TRBV5-6 with TRBJ1-1; tentatively, D is TRBD1 (6 bases). This CDR3 contains 16 residues. V was shortened by 4 bases and J by 2 bases, with 18 bases between the two germline ends. In germline, CDR1 is SGHDT, CDR2 YYEEEE. CDR3 loop: CASSLRLQGINTEAFF. CDR3 nucleotides: TGTGCCAGCAGCCTCAGATTACAGGGTATAAACACTGAAGCTTTCTTT.

This rearrangement joins TRBV5-1 to TRBJ1-1; TRBD1 aligns across 7 bases. Germline CDR1 and CDR2: SGHRS and YFSETQ. The CDR3 covers 14 residues. V was pared by 5 bases and J by 5 bases, with 9 bases of the junction left unmatched. The CDR3 here is CASRFQGVGTEAFF. The DNA of the CDR3 is TGCGCCAGCAGGTTCCAGGGGGTCGGTACTGAAGCTTTCTTT.